This T cell receptor (beta chain) was recovered during a study of response to subunit inactivated influenza vaccine. CDR3 length: 14 amino acids. The germline V gene encodes CDR1 MNHEY and CDR2 SVGEGT. V dropped 7 bases and J dropped 0 bases, with 13 bases sitting between them. This clonotype was seen ten or more times. TCRdb used MiXCR to reprocess the RT-PCR reads, holding one entry per CDR3 protein. The table lists 550,000 to 800,000 distinct CDR3 sequences, around 16% of them singletons. The receptor comes from a man aged 45-65 years who received an inactivated influenza vaccine. This sequence joins TRBV6-2 or TRBV6-3 and TRBJ2-7; TRBD2 might be the D (5 bases). Sequences were derived from PBMCs from blood, sampled 12 days after vaccination. Written as DNA, the CDR3 is TGTGCCAGCACCCCCAAGCGGAGCTCCTACGAGCAGTACTTC. Its translation is CASTPKRSSYEQYF.